These 21 T cell receptor beta chains were sequenced from one sample in a study of blood T cell repertoires in COVID-19. Method: immunoSEQ multiplex PCR; TCRdb's copy keeps in-frame clones and lacks some. Altogether roughly 200,000 clones are present, over 75% being singletons, with the ten largest covering over 2.5%. Sequencing was done on a sample of peripheral blood. Receptors originate from a man in his sixties with acute or convalescent COVID-19.

The rearrangement joins TRBV7-8 to TRBJ2-4; TRBD2 might be the D (6 bases). Germline V gene data show CDR1 as SGHVS and CDR2 as FQNEAQ. Between the trimmed V and J ends, which lost 5 bases and 3 bases, there was a span of 11 bases. This CDR3 has 14 amino acids. The CDR3 sequence is CASSPRGDKNIQYF. The CDR3 DNA sequence: TGTGCCAGCAGCCCCCGCGGGGACAAAAACATTCAGTACTTC.

The V gene is TRBV6-4, the J gene TRBJ1-1, with no clear D. Trimming removed 4 bases from V and 7 bases from J, with 10 bases in between. Germline V CDR1 and CDR2: MRHNA, SNTAGT. The CDR3 length is 12 residues. This chain's CDR3 is CASSGLRIEAFF. The CDR3 nucleotides read TGTGCCAGCAGTGGCCTCAGGATTGAAGCTTTCTTT.

J is TRBJ1-5 and V is TRBV6-6; TRBD1 matches 9 bases. The CDR3 contains 15 residues. CDR1 and CDR2 (germline): MNHNY, SVGAGI (reference sequence). The V segment lost 6 bases and the J segment 7 bases; nucleotides outside the gene matches: 10. DNA of the CDR3: TGTGCCAGCAGCACTACCGGGACAGGGTGGCAGCCCCAGCATTTT. It codes for CASSTTGTGWQPQHF.

The chain joins TRBV18 to TRBJ1-1; D perhaps matches TRBD1 (6 bases). The CDR3 is 15 amino acids. The germline V gene has CDR1 KGHSH and CDR2 LQKENI. The V end was cut by 3 bases, the J end by 6 bases, with 17 bases between. The CDR3 reads CASSPGTSWGPEAFF. CDR3 coding DNA: TGTGCCAGCTCACCTGGGACATCCTGGGGCCCTGAAGCTTTCTTT.

The V call is TRBV6-2 or TRBV6-3, the J call TRBJ1-2, with D possibly TRBD1 on 6 matching bases. The V end lost 4 bases, the J end lost 3 bases, and 12 bases lay between the germline ends. Germline V CDR1 and CDR2: MNHEY, SVGEGT. This CDR3 has 14 amino acids. CDR3 sequence (DNA): TGTGCCAGCAGTTTCACAGGGTCTTACTATGGCTACACCTTC. Translating gives CASSFTGSYYGYTF.

The rearrangement joins TRBV27 to TRBJ2-7; 7 bases align to TRBD2. CDR3 length: 14 residues. Trimming took 7 bases from V and 6 from J; bases not matched to a gene: 12. CDR1 is MNHEY, CDR2 SMNVEV, per germline (reference sequence). CDR3 loop: CASTSPSGTREQYF. The CDR3 DNA reads TGTGCCAGCACCTCCCCCAGCGGGACCCGCGAGCAGTACTTC.

This chain joins TRBV6-5 and TRBJ2-7, with 9 bases matching TRBD1. Germline CDR1 and CDR2: MNHEY and SVGAGI. This CDR3 is 13 amino acids long. Trimming at V came to 6 bases and at J to 1 base, leaving 1 base not matched to a gene. The CDR3 protein is CASSGTGSYEQYF. The CDR3 DNA reads TGTGCCAGCAGCGGGACAGGGTCCTACGAGCAGTACTTC.

The chain is built from TRBV6-4 and TRBJ1-6; D gene ambiguous. The CDR3 is 16 residues long. Germline CDR1 reads MRHNA; CDR2 reads SNTAGT. V was cut by 0 bases and J by 7 bases, with 13 bases left in between. CDR3 region: CASSDSGGNMNSPLHF. The CDR3, as DNA: TGTGCCAGCAGTGACTCAGGCGGGAATATGAATTCACCCCTCCACTTT.

The DNA for the CDR3 is TGCGCCAGCAGCCCCTTTGGGGCGGGAGGGCAGGATACGCAGTATTTT. Translated: CASSPFGAGGQDTQYF. This chain links TRBV5-1 with TRBJ2-3, with 9 bases aligning to TRBD2. CDR1 is SGHRS and CDR2 is YFSETQ in the germline V gene. The CDR3 runs 16 residues. The J segment lost 6 bases and the V segment lost 4 bases, leaving 12 bases of the junction unmatched.

This chain joins TRBV2 and TRBJ2-3, with a weak D call TRBD2 (7 bases). Germline lookup yields CDR1 SNHLY and CDR2 FYNNEI. Between the trimmed V and J ends, which lost 0 bases and 6 bases, there was a span of 16 bases. The CDR3 length is 16 residues. DNA of the CDR3: TGTGCCAGCAGTGAAGCGCAGCAGACGGGGGGCGATACGCAGTATTTT. This codes for CASSEAQQTGGDTQYF.

CDR3 sequence: CASRGTGGSGANVLTF. The CDR3 DNA reads as TGTGCCAGCAGGGGGACAGGGGGTTCTGGGGCCAACGTCCTGACTTTC. The rearrangement links TRBV25-1 to TRBJ2-6, with TRBD1 identical over 11 bases. In germline, CDR1 is MGHDK, CDR2 SYGVNS. The CDR3 covers 16 residues. V was pared by 6 bases and J by 1 base, with 2 bases of the junction left unmatched.

The J gene is TRBJ2-7, the V gene TRBV6-5; 8 bases align to TRBD2. The CDR3 runs to 15 residues. V gave up 6 bases and J gave up 6 bases; unmatched junction bases: 13. Germline assignment: CDR1 MNHEY and CDR2 SVGAGI. The CDR3 loop is CASRDAGTRASEQYF. Written as DNA, the CDR3 is TGTGCCAGCAGGGACGCCGGGACTAGGGCCTCCGAGCAGTACTTC.

The chain carries TRBV19 and TRBJ1-5, with D perhaps matching TRBD1 (6 bases). With 4 bases removed from V and 6 bases from J, the gap between germline ends came to 13 bases. CDR3 length equals 14 residues. Per the germline V gene, CDR1 is LNHDA and CDR2 is SQIVND (reference sequence). The CDR3 DNA reads TGTGCCAGTAGTAACGGGACACCCGGTCAGCCCCAGCATTTT. This codes for CASSNGTPGQPQHF.

CDR3 sequence reads: CASSVGLSSGRTSSYNEQFF. The CDR3 bases are TGTGCCAGCAGCGTAGGGCTGAGTAGCGGGAGGACTAGCTCCTACAATGAGCAGTTCTTC. The rearrangement joins TRBV9 to TRBJ2-1; 10 nucleotides agree with TRBD2. Per germline, CDR1 SGDLS and CDR2 YYNGEE. V lost 0 bases to trimming and J lost 0 bases; unmatched junction nucleotides: 12. The CDR3 contains 20 residues.

The V gene is TRBV6-5, the J gene TRBJ1-1, with a possible D match to TRBD1 (5 bases). V was pared by 4 bases and J by 3 bases, with 9 bases between. Germline values: CDR1 MNHEY, CDR2 SVGAGI. The CDR3 runs to 13 residues. CDR3 nucleotide sequence: TGTGCCAGCAGTTTCGGGGGTTACACTGAAGCTTTCTTT. Residues: CASSFGGYTEAFF.

This rearrangement joins TRBV12-5 to TRBJ2-6, with TRBD1 matching over 9 bases. CDR1 and CDR2 (germline): LGHNT, FRNRAP. After removal of 5 bases from V and 0 bases from J, the junction contained 14 bases not matched to a gene. There are 20 residues in the CDR3. CDR3 in amino acids: CASGDRDREAPSSGANVLTF. The CDR3 nucleotides read TGTGCTAGTGGTGACAGGGACAGGGAGGCCCCTAGCTCTGGGGCCAACGTCCTGACTTTC.

The chain uses TRBV4-3 and TRBJ2-5, with TRBD1 matching 10 bases. The ends lost 5 bases at V and 1 base at J; junction bases unmatched: 4. Germline CDR1 LGHNA, CDR2 YSLEER. The CDR3 contains 15 residues. The CDR3 is CASSTWTGGQETQYF. CDR3 DNA sequence: TGCGCCAGCAGCACGTGGACAGGGGGCCAAGAGACCCAGTACTTC.

The CDR3 DNA reads TGTGCCAGCTCACCTTCCGGGACTAGCGGAGTGGGCGAGCAGTACTTC. Translation: CASSPSGTSGVGEQYF. The V gene is TRBV18, the J gene TRBJ2-7; 11 positions agree with TRBD2. CDR1 is KGHSH, CDR2 LQKENI, per germline. The ends lost 3 bases at V and 6 bases at J; junction bases unmatched: 10. The CDR3 length is 16 residues.

CDR3 DNA sequence: TGTGCCAGCAGTTTTCTCCGGGACAGGGGGCCAAGCTCCTATAATTCACCCCTCCACTTT. Protein: CASSFLRDRGPSSYNSPLHF. This chain uses TRBV27 with TRBJ1-6; the match to TRBD1 covers 12 bases. The junction had 9 bases not matched to a gene; V was cut back by 3 bases and J by 0 bases. Germline assignment: CDR1 MNHEY and CDR2 SMNVEV (reference sequence). CDR3 size: 20 residues.

The V call is TRBV28, the J call TRBJ1-2; the D is unclear. CDR1 and CDR2 from the germline V gene are MDHEN and SYDVKM. The CDR3 has 14 residues. Between the trimmed V and J ends, which lost 3 bases and 0 bases, there was a span of 8 bases. The CDR3 DNA sequence: TGTGCCAGCAGTTTTGGGCGGGCTAACTATGGCTACACCTTC. It yields the protein CASSFGRANYGYTF.

V gene TRBV6-4 combines with J gene TRBJ2-1, with 13 positions matching TRBD2. Losses at the gene ends were 6 bases for V and 7 bases for J; bases not matched to a gene: 6. This CDR3 spans 15 amino acids. Germline V gives CDR1 MRHNA, CDR2 SNTAGT. CDR3 coding DNA: TGTGCCAGCAGGGTACTAGCGGGAGGGATTAATGAGCAGTTCTTC. This codes for CASRVLAGGINEQFF.